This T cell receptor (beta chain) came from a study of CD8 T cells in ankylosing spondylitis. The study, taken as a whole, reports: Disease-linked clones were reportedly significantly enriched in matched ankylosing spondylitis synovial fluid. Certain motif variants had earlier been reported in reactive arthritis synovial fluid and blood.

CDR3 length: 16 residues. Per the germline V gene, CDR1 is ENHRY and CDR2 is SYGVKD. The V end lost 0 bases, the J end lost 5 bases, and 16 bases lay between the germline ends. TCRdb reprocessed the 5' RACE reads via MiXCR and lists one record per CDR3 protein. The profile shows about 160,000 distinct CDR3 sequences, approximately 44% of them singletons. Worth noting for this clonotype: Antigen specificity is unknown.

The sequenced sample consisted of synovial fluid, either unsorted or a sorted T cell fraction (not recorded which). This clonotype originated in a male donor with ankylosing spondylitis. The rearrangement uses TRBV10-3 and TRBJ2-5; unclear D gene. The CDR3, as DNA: TGTGCCATCAGTGAGTCTCCCCCTGGCTTGGCGGAGACCCAGTACTTC. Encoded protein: CAISESPPGLAETQYF.